The entry below describes one TCR beta chain. MiXCR was run by TCRdb on the RT-PCR reads, yielding one entry per CDR3 protein. The table shows almost 700,000 distinct CDR3 sequences, with approximately 15% occurring only once. The V gene lost 0 bases and the J gene lost 2 bases, with 6 bases spanning the gap. CDR3 length equals 14 residues. The germline CDR1 and CDR2 sequences are SGDLS and YYNGEE. This TCR derives from a female donor in good health, serving as a healthy control. The J gene is TRBJ1-3, the V gene TRBV9; D not resolved. Sample: memory CD4+ T cells from blood. The chain's CDR3 is CASSVGWAGNTIYF. The CDR3 region has the DNA TGTGCCAGCAGCGTAGGATGGGCTGGAAACACCATATATTTT.